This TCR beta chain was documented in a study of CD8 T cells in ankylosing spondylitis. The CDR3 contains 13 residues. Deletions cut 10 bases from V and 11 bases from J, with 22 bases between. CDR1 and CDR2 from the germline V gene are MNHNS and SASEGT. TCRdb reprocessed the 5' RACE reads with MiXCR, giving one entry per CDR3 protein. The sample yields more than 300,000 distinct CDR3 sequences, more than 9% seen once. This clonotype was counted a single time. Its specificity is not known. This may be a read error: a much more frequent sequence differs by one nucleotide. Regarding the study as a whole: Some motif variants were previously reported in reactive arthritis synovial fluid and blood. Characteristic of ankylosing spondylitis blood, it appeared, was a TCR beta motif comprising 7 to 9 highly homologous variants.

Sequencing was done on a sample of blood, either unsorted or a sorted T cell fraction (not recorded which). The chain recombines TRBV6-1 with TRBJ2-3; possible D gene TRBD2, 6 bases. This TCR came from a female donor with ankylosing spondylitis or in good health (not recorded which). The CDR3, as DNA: TGTGCCATTGGGACTCCCTCACTCCATAAGCAGTATTTT. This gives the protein CAIGTPSLHKQYF.